These T cell receptor beta chains were read from a single sample in a study of a mutant IDH1 vaccine in newly diagnosed glioma. Assay: immunoSEQ multiplex PCR; the TCRdb copy retains only in-frame clones and omits some. Of 30,000 to 40,000 clones in the sample, 80% to 95% were seen once. These receptors have no identified antigens. The sample in question was PBMCs, obtained from a glioma patient whose treatment included an IDH1 peptide vaccine. The source of these receptors is a woman aged 40 to 50 with glioma. Each CDR3 is given with its conserved first and last residue. D genes are given only for firm matches. Not every row has a clone size; where given, it reads once, few, many or a size class.

d_call cdr3_length clone_size j_call v_call cdr3_nt cdr3_aa
. 14 . TRBJ2-5 TRBV30 TGTGCCTGGAGTGCGACAGCCGACGTGAGGACCCAGTACTTC CAWSATADVRTQYF
. 11 . TRBJ1-2 TRBV2 TGTGCCAGCAGTACCATCTATGGCTACACCTTC CASSTIYGYTF
. 13 few TRBJ2-5 TRBV2 TGTGCCAGCAACCGGGGGAGCCAAGAGACCCAGTACTTC CASNRGSQETQYF
. 15 . TRBJ1-5 TRBV7-2 TGTGCCAGCAGCTTAGGTGGACAGACCAATCAGCCCCAGCATTTT CASSLGGQTNQPQHF
TRBD2 17 . TRBJ2-3 TRBV10-2 TGCGCCAGCAGACCCGGAGTGTCTAGCGGGAGGTCAGATACGCAGTATTTT CASRPGVSSGRSDTQYF
TRBD1 15 . TRBJ1-5 TRBV4-3 TGCGCCAGCAGCCAGGCAGGGGGCGGCAATCAGCCCCAGCATTTT CASSQAGGGNQPQHF
TRBD2 15 . TRBJ2-1 TRBV5-3 TGTGCCAGAAGGCCCCTAGCGGGAGGCGACAATGAGCAGTTCTTC CARRPLAGGDNEQFF
. 13 once TRBJ1-4 TRBV4-1 TGCGCCAGCAGCCAATACAGGGATGAAAAACTGTTTTTT CASSQYRDEKLFF
TRBD2 20 . TRBJ2-1 TRBV14 TGTGCCACCAATCATCTGCCGGGACTAGCGGGAGGGCCGGGGTACAATGAGCAGTTCTTC CATNHLPGLAGGPGYNEQFF
TRBD1 14 . TRBJ1-5 TRBV4-1 TGCGCCAGCAGCCAAGGGACAGGGAAAGGGCCCCAGCATTTT CASSQGTGKGPQHF
. 14 . TRBJ2-7 TRBV9 TGTGCCAGCAGCCCCCGGGGCCTTCCCTACGAGCAGTACTTC CASSPRGLPYEQYF
. 14 . TRBJ2-7 TRBV28 TGTGCCAGCAGTTTACCCAGGGCGGGCTACGAGCAGTACTTC CASSLPRAGYEQYF
. 13 . TRBJ2-7 TRBV2 TGTGCCAGCAGTGAACGAGCCTCCTACGAGCAGTACTTC CASSERASYEQYF
. 16 . TRBJ2-6 TRBV19 TGTGCCACCGCAACAGGCGTCAGCTCTGGGGCCAACGTCCTGACTTTC CATATGVSSGANVLTF
TRBD1 15 . TRBJ2-3 TRBV7-9 TGTGCCAGCAGCCCGGGGACAGGCTTCACAGATACGCAGTATTTT CASSPGTGFTDTQYF
. 17 . TRBJ1-4 TRBV15 TGTGCCACCAGCAGACCCGCCGCACGGTCCGGTAATGAAAAACTGTTTTTT CATSRPAARSGNEKLFF
. 15 . TRBJ1-5 TRBV7-5 TGTGCCAGAAGCTTAGTGCGGACAGAAAATCAGCCCCAGCATTTT CARSLVRTENQPQHF
. 15 . TRBJ2-3 TRBV10-1 TGCGCCAGCAGGACGACTAGTGAAGAGGCAGATACGCAGTATTTT CASRTTSEEADTQYF
. 15 . TRBJ1-4 TRBV4-2 TGTGCCAGCAGCCCGAGGGTTCGTACTAATGAAAAACTGTTTTTT CASSPRVRTNEKLFF
. 14 . TRBJ2-2 TRBV5-3 TGTGCCAGAAGTCGGCAGGGGAAGACCGGGGAGCTGTTTTTT CARSRQGKTGELFF
. 15 . TRBJ1-2 TRBV4-1 TGCGCCAGCAGCCTGAACTGGGGGAGCGACTATGGCTACACCTTC CASSLNWGSDYGYTF
TRBD1 17 . TRBJ2-7 TRBV19 TGTGCCAGTAGTCCCCGGGCCCTATACAGGGGAATCTACGAGCAGTACTTC CASSPRALYRGIYEQYF
. 16 . TRBJ2-3 TRBV5-1 TGCGCCAGCAGCCCGACACAAGGGCTAGCAAAAGATACGCAGTATTTT CASSPTQGLAKDTQYF
TRBD1 14 few TRBJ1-1 TRBV6-5 TGTGCCAGCAGTTACGACAGGGCAAACACTGAAGCTTTCTTT CASSYDRANTEAFF
. 15 . TRBJ2-7 TRBV25-1 TGTGCCAGCAGTGACTTCGACTACCGTCAAGGCGAGCAGTACTTC CASSDFDYRQGEQYF
TRBD1 14 . TRBJ2-7 TRBV18 TGTGCCAGCTCACCACAAAATGACAGGGTCGAGCAGTACTTC CASSPQNDRVEQYF
TRBD1 17 . TRBJ1-2 TRBV4-2 TGTGCCAGCAGCCAAGACACCGCCGCAGGACAGGGTAATGGCTACACCTTC CASSQDTAAGQGNGYTF
. 15 . TRBJ1-5 TRBV5-1 TGCGCCAGCAGCCCCTCCGGACAGTCCAATCAGCCCCAGCATTTT CASSPSGQSNQPQHF
. 17 . TRBJ1-2 TRBV7-9 TGTGCCAGCAGCTTTGCTGGGACCCTCTCCGCAAACTATGGCTACACCTTC CASSFAGTLSANYGYTF
TRBD1 15 . TRBJ1-5 TRBV6-5 TGTGCCAGCAGACCGGACAGGGCCCCCCATCAGCCCCAGCATTTT CASRPDRAPHQPQHF
. 13 . TRBJ2-7 TRBV2 TGTGCCAGCAGCGAAGGACTGTCCTACGAGCAGTACTTC CASSEGLSYEQYF
. 14 . TRBJ1-3 TRBV5-1 TGCGCCAGCCAAATGGGGTACTCTGGAAACACCATATATTTT CASQMGYSGNTIYF
. 11 . TRBJ1-1 TRBV25-1 TGTGCCAGCAGGTATGGCGCTGAAGCTTTCTTT CASRYGAEAFF
. 14 . TRBJ2-5 TRBV6-5 TGTGCCAGCAGTTACCGTGCAAACCAAGAGACCCAGTACTTC CASSYRANQETQYF
. 13 . TRBJ1-5 TRBV19 TGTGCCAGTAGATACACCCTAGGGCAGCCCCAGCATTTT CASRYTLGQPQHF
. 16 . TRBJ2-7 TRBV10-3 TGTGCCATCAGTGAGGGGATGAACCACGACGCGGCCGAGCAGTACTTC CAISEGMNHDAAEQYF
TRBD1 15 . TRBJ1-1 TRBV9 TGTGCCAGCAGCGTAGCCCCCGTAGGGGGCGTTGAAGCTTTCTTT CASSVAPVGGVEAFF